One sample yielded the 15 T cell receptor beta chains listed below, sequenced in a study of early T cells in non-severe SARS-CoV-2 infection. Via MiXCR, TCRdb re-called the 5' RACE reads, giving one row per CDR3 protein. The sample includes 29,000 or so distinct CDR3 sequences, about 5.5% of them seen just once. The sample consisted of whole blood. These receptors were obtained from an adult who was a healthcare worker with PCR-confirmed SARS-CoV-2 infection or an uninfected control (not recorded which).

The chain combines TRBV5-6 with TRBJ2-2; 7 positions match TRBD1. The J segment lost 6 bases and the V segment lost 5 bases, leaving 7 bases of the junction unmatched. Germline assignment: CDR1 SGHDT and CDR2 YYEEEE. The CDR3 has 14 amino acids. The CDR3 DNA reads TGTGCCAGCAGTCCAACAGGGGCCGCCGGGGAGCTGTTTTTT. Amino acid sequence: CASSPTGAAGELFF.

This clonotype was counted at least ten times. J is TRBJ2-5 and V is TRBV11-2; D call uncertain. Germline V gene data show CDR1 as SGHAT and CDR2 as FQNNGV. V lost 5 bases and J lost 0, with 10 bases in between. The CDR3 extends over 14 amino acids. DNA for the CDR3: TGTGCCAGCAGCCGGGCTCGTTACCAAGAGACCCAGTACTTC. Residues: CASSRARYQETQYF.

This clonotype came up many times. The chain is built from TRBV28 and TRBJ2-7, with a possible D match to TRBD1 (6 bases). The germline V and J ends were trimmed by 6 bases and 4 bases, with 10 bases remaining between them. The germline CDR1 and CDR2 sequences are MDHEN and SYDVKM. This CDR3 spans 12 amino acids. The CDR3 DNA sequence: TGTGCCAGCAGAGGGACACCGTACGAGCAGTACTTC. This encodes CASRGTPYEQYF.

This clonotype was detected many times. The chain carries TRBV7-2 and TRBJ2-4; 12 bases are shared with TRBD2. The trim removed 0 bases at V and 9 bases at J, leaving 12 bases unmatched. Germline V lookup: CDR1 SGHTA, CDR2 FQGNSA. The CDR3 has 18 amino acids. The CDR3 spells CASSLASASSGRAPIQYF. DNA for the CDR3: TGTGCCAGCAGCTTAGCATCGGCATCTAGCGGGAGGGCCCCCATTCAGTACTTC.

This clonotype was recorded many times. V usage is TRBV2 and J usage is TRBJ2-1; tentative D call: TRBD2 (6 bases). The CDR3 is made up of 13 amino acids. Germline V gene lookup returns CDR1 SNHLY and CDR2 FYNNEI. With 5 bases removed from V and 7 bases from J, the gap between germline ends came to 12 bases. The CDR3 loop is CASSRTSGNEQFF. As DNA, the CDR3 is TGTGCCAGCAGTCGGACCAGCGGGAATGAGCAGTTCTTC.

In its sample, this clonotype was seen many times. The V call is TRBV28, the J call TRBJ2-2; 8 bases align to TRBD2. The junction had 11 bases not matched to a gene; V was cut back by 2 bases and J by 6 bases. Germline lookup yields CDR1 MDHEN and CDR2 SYDVKM. The CDR3 is 17 residues long. CDR3 sequence (DNA): TGTGCCAGCAGTTTAAGGATAGCGGGAAAAGGTTCCGGGGAGCTGTTTTTT. Amino acids: CASSLRIAGKGSGELFF.

This clonotype was observed once. This may come from a read error, since a much larger clone is one base off. The rearrangement joins TRBV6-1 to TRBJ2-2, with D unclear. The germline CDR1 and CDR2 sequences are MNHNS and SASEGT. The length of the CDR3 is 13 residues. This chain's CDR3 is CVSRAQATGELFF. CDR3 DNA sequence: TGTGTCAGCAGAGCCCAGGCCACCGGGGAGCTGTTTTTT.

This clonotype has ten or more counts. The rearrangement joins TRBV5-5 to TRBJ2-1, with TRBD2 as a possible D gene (5 bases). The CDR3 has 16 residues. Germline V gives CDR1 SGHKS, CDR2 YYEKEE (reference sequence). V lost 0 bases and J 3 bases, leaving 13 bases between the germline ends. CDR3 sequence reads: CASSLDPTGNYNEQFF. The DNA of the CDR3 is TGTGCCAGCAGCTTGGATCCAACGGGGAACTACAATGAGCAGTTCTTC.

This clonotype has more than one count but fewer than ten. This sequence joins TRBV5-5 and TRBJ1-1, with 7 bases lining up with TRBD1. The junction had 12 bases not matched to a gene; V was cut back by 3 bases and J by 1 base. Germline CDR1 reads SGHKS; CDR2 reads YYEKEE (reference sequence). There are 17 residues in the CDR3. The CDR3 nucleotides read TGTGCCAGCAGCTCTCCGACAGGGTCGGCGGAGAACACTGAAGCTTTCTTT. Its translation is CASSSPTGSAENTEAFF.

This clonotype was observed a few times. The chain combines TRBV10-1 with TRBJ2-1; no definite D call. Trimming removed 2 bases at V and 8 bases at J, with 16 bases between. From germline, CDR1 is WNHNN and CDR2 SYGVQD (reference sequence). The CDR3 has 15 residues. The CDR3 DNA sequence: TGCGCCAGCAGTGAGGGGGAATTTGGTATCGATGAGCAGTTCTTC. Translation: CASSEGEFGIDEQFF.

V usage is TRBV30 and J usage is TRBJ2-6; D is uncertain. Germline assignment: CDR1 GTSNPN and CDR2 SVGIG (reference sequence). Trimming removed 3 bases from V and 4 bases from J, with 10 bases in between. This CDR3 spans 14 amino acids. The CDR3 loop is CAWRTAPGANVLTF. CDR3 DNA: TGTGCCTGGAGAACAGCTCCCGGGGCCAACGTCCTGACTTTC.

This clonotype has only a few counts. The chain combines TRBV5-4 with TRBJ2-2; TRBD1 is a possible D gene (6 bases). The CDR3 spans 15 residues. Germline V gene lookup returns CDR1 SGHNT and CDR2 YYREEE (reference sequence). Trimming stripped 4 bases from V and 2 bases from J, with 12 bases between. In DNA form, the CDR3 reads TGTGCCAGCAGCCCACAGGGCCTAAACACCGGGGAGCTGTTTTTT. Translation gives CASSPQGLNTGELFF. The full variable domain, completed using reference TRBV5-4 and TRBJ2-2, is ETGVTQSPTHLIKTRGQQVTLRCSSQSGHNTVSWYQQALGQGPQFIFQYYREEENGRGNFPPRFSGLQFPNYSSELNVNALELDDSALYLCASSPQGLNTGELFFGEGSRLTVL.

This clonotype was found many times. Written as DNA, the CDR3 is TGTGCCAGCAGCCCTAGCGCTCATTCGCCCCGGGGGGCTTTCTTT. Protein product: CASSPSAHSPRGAFF. The chain couples TRBV3-1 to TRBJ1-1; tentatively, D is TRBD1 (5 bases). The CDR3 has 15 residues. Germline CDR1 reads LGHDT; CDR2 reads YNNKEL (reference sequence). The V and J ends lost 4 bases and 11 bases respectively, with 23 bases between them.

The chain is built from TRBV10-3 and TRBJ2-7, with unresolved D. The CDR3 is made up of 15 amino acids. Germline CDR1 and CDR2: ENHRY and SYGVKD. Trimming pared 2 bases from V and 6 bases from J, leaving 17 bases between. The CDR3 reads CAISEAAMGFGEQYF. In nucleotides, the CDR3 is TGTGCCATCAGTGAGGCGGCCATGGGGTTTGGCGAGCAGTACTTC.

The chain has TRBV6-2 or TRBV6-3 and TRBJ1-1, with 7 bases that match TRBD1. The germline gives CDR1 MNHEY, CDR2 SVGEGT. Germline trimming cut 7 bases from V and 6 bases from J; bases unmatched to any gene: 11. This CDR3 has 14 amino acids. Here the CDR3 reads CASTPPRGHAEAFF. DNA of the CDR3: TGTGCCAGCACTCCACCGAGGGGGCACGCTGAAGCTTTCTTT.